This T cell receptor (beta chain) was identified during a study of Tregs in tolerant kidney transplant recipients. The germline CDR1 and CDR2 sequences are MNHEY and SMNVEV (reference sequence). The CDR3 covers 12 residues. The germline V and J ends were trimmed by 6 bases and 7 bases, with 9 bases remaining between them. Related graft donors supplied nonmyeloablative bone marrow transplants, and mixed chimerism was transient. Sequenced by immunoSEQ multiplex PCR; TCRdb stores in-frame clones only, minus some. The repertoire has about 50,000 clones, roughly 87% of them found once; the top ten carry less than 20%.

Material: CD8+ T cells from blood (PBMCs), obtained 12 months after the transplant. The chain has TRBV27 and TRBJ2-2; D call uncertain. The origin of this receptor is a human patient who received a combined kidney and bone marrow transplant. Some T cells may originate from the graft donor. The CDR3: CASRLPRGELFF. The CDR3 nucleotides are TGTGCCAGCAGACTCCCCCGCGGGGAGCTGTTTTTT.